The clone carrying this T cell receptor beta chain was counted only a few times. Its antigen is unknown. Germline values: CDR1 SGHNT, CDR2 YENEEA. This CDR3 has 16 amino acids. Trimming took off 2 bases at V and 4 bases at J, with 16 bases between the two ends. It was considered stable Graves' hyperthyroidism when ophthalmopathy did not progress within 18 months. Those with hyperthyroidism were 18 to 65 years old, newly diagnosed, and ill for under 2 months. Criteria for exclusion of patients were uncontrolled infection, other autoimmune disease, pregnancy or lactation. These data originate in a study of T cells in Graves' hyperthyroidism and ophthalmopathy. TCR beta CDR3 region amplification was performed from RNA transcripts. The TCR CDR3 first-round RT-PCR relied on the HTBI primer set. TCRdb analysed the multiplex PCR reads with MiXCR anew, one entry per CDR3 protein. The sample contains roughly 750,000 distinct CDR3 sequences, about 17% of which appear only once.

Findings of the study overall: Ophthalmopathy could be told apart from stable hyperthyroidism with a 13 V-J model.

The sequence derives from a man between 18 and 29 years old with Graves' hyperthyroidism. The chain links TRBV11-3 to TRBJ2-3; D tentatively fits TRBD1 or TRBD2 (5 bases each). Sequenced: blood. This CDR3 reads CASSLFLPGTADTQYF. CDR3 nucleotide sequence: TGTGCCAGCAGCTTATTCCTTCCGGGGACCGCAGATACGCAGTATTTT.